This T cell receptor beta chain was identified in a study of somatic mutations in cytotoxic T cells in rheumatoid arthritis. Looking at the study overall: Before any treatment began, 30 to 35 ml EDTA peripheral blood was collected from patients right after diagnosis.

Germline V CDR1 and CDR2: SQVTM, ANQGSEA. The CDR3 is 15 residues long. Trimming stripped 6 bases from V and 8 bases from J, with 25 bases between. In the source study's methods: Rarely did patient CD8+ clones above 1% match published virus-specific TCRB sequences. Some clones are missing from TCRdb's copy, which holds only in-frame ones; the method was immunoSEQ multiplex PCR. V and J calls plus clone size are reproduced from that table; the DNA served to infer D and trimming. The sample includes 4,000 or so clones, about 94% of them seen just once. Sequenced: CD8+ T cells sorted from blood. The chain links TRBV29-1 to TRBJ1-2; no definite D call. The TCR originated in a woman aged 55-70 years with rheumatoid arthritis. The CDR3 reads CSVHAAASRGEGYTF. The CDR3 DNA sequence: TGCAGCGTACATGCCGCGGCTTCCCGGGGTGAAGGCTACACCTTC.